This TCR beta chain comes out of a study of PD-L1 blockade in urothelial cancer. Study at large: Blood analyses occurred 3 weeks (second dose) and 6 weeks post treatment start.

Clones were sequenced by immunoSEQ multiplex PCR, and TCRdb holds only the in-frame ones, with some missing. This sample yields about 86,000 clones, of which 85% are seen a single time; around an eighth belongs to the top ten. Time point here: pretreatment peripheral blood. Each patient gave between 1 and 8 samples of peripheral blood mononuclear cells, which were collected pretreatment and during treatment. This clonotype was obtained from a man aged 55-75 years with urothelial cancer. The material was PBMCs, obtained around atezolizumab (anti-PD-L1) treatment.

The CDR3 DNA follows: TGTGCCAGCAGCCCCAGGGTTGGCTATGGCTACACCTTC. It specifies CASSPRVGYGYTF. J is TRBJ1-2 and V is TRBV5-6, with D possibly TRBD1 on 5 matching bases. This CDR3 contains 13 residues. Germline CDR1 reads SGHDT; CDR2 reads YYEEEE. Between the trimmed V and J ends, which lost 4 bases and 4 bases, there was a span of 11 bases.